Listed below are T cell receptor beta chains from one sample, sequenced in a study of blood T cell repertoires in COVID-19. The assay was immunoSEQ multiplex PCR, and TCRdb's table has in-frame clones only and misses some. Of about 210,000 clones in the sample, 88% are singletons; the top ten hold 0.65% to 0.85%. The sequencing input was peripheral blood. The source is a man aged 35-49 years with acute or convalescent COVID-19. Both conserved end residues are part of each CDR3. Each record gives: clone size, V gene, D gene, J gene, CDR3 protein, CDR3 DNA. D genes are given only for firm matches. Clone size, where shown, is once, few, many, or a class for clones that have expanded.

clone_size: -; v_call: TRBV7-3; d_call: TRBD1; j_call: TRBJ1-1; cdr3_aa: CASSLTGQALGNTEAFF; cdr3_nt: TGTGCCAGCAGCTTAACCGGACAGGCCCTAGGGAACACTGAAGCTTTCTTT
clone_size: -; v_call: TRBV12-3/TRBV12-4; d_call: -; j_call: TRBJ2-5; cdr3_aa: CASSFVSETQYF; cdr3_nt: TGTGCCAGCAGTTTCGTCTCAGAGACCCAGTACTTC
clone_size: -; v_call: TRBV4-1; d_call: -; j_call: TRBJ1-4; cdr3_aa: CASSQVWLANEKLFF; cdr3_nt: TGCGCCAGCAGCCAAGTGTGGCTGGCTAATGAAAAACTGTTTTTT
clone_size: -; v_call: TRBV25-1; d_call: TRBD1; j_call: TRBJ1-3; cdr3_aa: CATRDSGNTIYF; cdr3_nt: TGTGCCACCAGGGACAGCGGAAACACCATATATTTT
clone_size: -; v_call: TRBV27; d_call: -; j_call: TRBJ1-5; cdr3_aa: CASSLSPGLGNQPQHF; cdr3_nt: TGTGCCAGCAGTTTATCTCCAGGCCTGGGCAATCAGCCCCAGCATTTT
clone_size: once; v_call: TRBV30; d_call: -; j_call: TRBJ1-3; cdr3_aa: CAWSFAVGNTIYF; cdr3_nt: TGTGCCTGGAGTTTTGCAGTCGGAAACACCATATATTTT
clone_size: -; v_call: TRBV30; d_call: TRBD1; j_call: TRBJ1-1; cdr3_aa: CAWTRQGNTEAFF; cdr3_nt: TGTGCCTGGACTAGACAGGGGAACACTGAAGCTTTCTTT
clone_size: -; v_call: TRBV19; d_call: -; j_call: TRBJ1-2; cdr3_aa: CASSMELPYYTF; cdr3_nt: TGTGCCAGTAGTATGGAGCTTCCTTACTACACCTTC
clone_size: -; v_call: TRBV19; d_call: TRBD2; j_call: TRBJ2-5; cdr3_aa: CASSISSGGQETQYF; cdr3_nt: TGTGCCAGTAGTATAAGTAGCGGGGGCCAAGAGACCCAGTACTTC
clone_size: -; v_call: TRBV6-6; d_call: TRBD2; j_call: TRBJ2-7; cdr3_aa: CASTDSGRGLWEQYF; cdr3_nt: TGTGCCAGCACCGATAGCGGGAGGGGTTTATGGGAGCAGTACTTC
clone_size: -; v_call: TRBV11-2; d_call: -; j_call: TRBJ2-1; cdr3_aa: CASSPTLTSPGEQFF; cdr3_nt: TGTGCCAGCAGCCCGACTCTGACTAGTCCGGGGGAGCAGTTCTTC
clone_size: -; v_call: TRBV19; d_call: TRBD2; j_call: TRBJ2-1; cdr3_aa: CASAPPSGSWNEQFF; cdr3_nt: TGTGCCAGTGCGCCCCCTAGCGGGAGTTGGAATGAGCAGTTCTTC
clone_size: once; v_call: TRBV11-2; d_call: -; j_call: TRBJ2-3; cdr3_aa: CASLSPRDADTQYF; cdr3_nt: TGTGCCAGCTTGTCCCCAAGAGATGCAGATACGCAGTATTTT
clone_size: -; v_call: TRBV19; d_call: -; j_call: TRBJ1-5; cdr3_aa: CASSIGPGIPQPQHF; cdr3_nt: TGTGCCAGTAGTATAGGACCAGGAATCCCTCAGCCCCAGCATTTT
clone_size: -; v_call: TRBV28; d_call: -; j_call: TRBJ1-2; cdr3_aa: CASSLMVGGMGYTF; cdr3_nt: TGTGCCAGCAGTTTAATGGTAGGGGGTATGGGCTACACCTTC
clone_size: -; v_call: TRBV5-1; d_call: TRBD2; j_call: TRBJ2-1; cdr3_aa: CASSWDPSGGLNEQFF; cdr3_nt: TGCGCCAGCAGCTGGGACCCTTCGGGAGGGTTGAATGAGCAGTTCTTC
clone_size: -; v_call: TRBV10-3; d_call: TRBD2; j_call: TRBJ2-1; cdr3_aa: CAISEPGTSGVEQFF; cdr3_nt: TGTGCCATCAGTGAGCCTGGGACTAGCGGGGTTGAGCAGTTCTTC
clone_size: -; v_call: TRBV7-9; d_call: -; j_call: TRBJ1-1; cdr3_aa: CASSPAGGLNTEAFF; cdr3_nt: TGTGCCAGCAGCCCAGCCGGGGGATTGAACACTGAAGCTTTCTTT